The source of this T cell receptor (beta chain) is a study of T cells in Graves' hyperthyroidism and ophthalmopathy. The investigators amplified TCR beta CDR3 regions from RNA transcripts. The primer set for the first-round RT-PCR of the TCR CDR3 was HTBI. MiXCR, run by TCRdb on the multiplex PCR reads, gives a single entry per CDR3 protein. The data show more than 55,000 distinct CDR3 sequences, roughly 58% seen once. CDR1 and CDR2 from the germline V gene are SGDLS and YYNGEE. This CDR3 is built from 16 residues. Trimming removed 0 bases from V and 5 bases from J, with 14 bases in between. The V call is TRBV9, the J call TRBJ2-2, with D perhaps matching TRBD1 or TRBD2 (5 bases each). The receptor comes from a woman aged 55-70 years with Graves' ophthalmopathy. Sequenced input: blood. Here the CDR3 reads CASSVEWGMMTGELFF. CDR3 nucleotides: TGTGCCAGCAGCGTAGAGTGGGGGATGATGACCGGGGAGCTGTTTTTT.